This T cell receptor beta chain was obtained from a study of T cells in Graves' hyperthyroidism and ophthalmopathy. Study details: At initial diagnosis, before any treatment had begun, peripheral blood was obtained. Study-level results: The blood repertoire included most of the expanded thyroid clonotypes above 0.001.

Germline V gene lookup returns CDR1 DFQATT and CDR2 SNEGSKA (reference sequence). This CDR3 has 15 amino acids. RNA transcripts yielded amplified TCR beta CDR3 regions. First-round RT-PCR of the TCR CDR3 relied on the HTBI primer set. TCRdb reanalysed the multiplex PCR reads using MiXCR and keeps one entry per CDR3 protein. The repertoire holds approximately 320,000 distinct CDR3 sequences, with around a sixth as singletons. Turning to this clonotype: What it binds is not known. The junction departs from the called germline gene at one end, perhaps through a read error.

When ophthalmopathy did not progress within 18 months, Graves' hyperthyroidism was considered stable. Each diagnosis drew on symptoms, thyroxine, TRAb, thyroid ultrasound and orbital computed tomography findings. Material for sequencing was blood. This clonotype originated in a young man with Graves' hyperthyroidism. The chain employs TRBV20-1 and TRBJ1-6, with TRBD1 matching 7 bases. The DNA of the CDR3 is TGCAGTGCTAGGCAAACCGGGACAGCTAATTCACTCCTCCACTTT. It encodes CSARQTGTANSLLHF.